This is a list of T cell receptor beta chains from one sample in a study of cytomegalovirus exposure and HLA in healthy donors. TCRdb's copy holds only in-frame clones and misses some; the assay was immunoSEQ multiplex PCR. The sample has about 150,000 clones, approximately 84% seen once; the top ten hold about 2.5%. The sample comprised PBMCs. These TCRs come from a man aged 25-45 years in good health and CMV-seropositive. CDR3s include the opening cysteine and the closing phenylalanine or tryptophan. D genes are given only for firm matches. Clone size is not always given. Where it is, it says once, few, many or a class for expanded clones.

clone_size	v_call	d_call	j_call	cdr3_aa	cdr3_nt
few	TRBV5-1	NA	TRBJ1-1	CASSISFASTEAFF	TGCGCCAGCAGTATTTCATTCGCGAGCACTGAAGCTTTCTTT
NA	TRBV2	NA	TRBJ1-1	CASSESQVLTEAFF	TGTGCCAGCAGTGAAAGCCAAGTTTTAACTGAAGCTTTCTTT
NA	TRBV7-9	TRBD1	TRBJ1-5	CSSSPSQGDQPQHF	TGTTCCAGCAGCCCATCCCAGGGGGATCAGCCCCAGCATTTT
NA	TRBV21-1	NA	TRBJ1-1	CASSPQVGTPLVDTEAFF	TGTGCCAGCAGCCCTCAGGTTGGTACGCCGTTGGTGGACACTGAAGCTTTCTTT
NA	TRBV15	TRBD2	TRBJ2-7	CATSRVSGNYEQYF	TGTGCCACCAGCAGAGTGAGCGGGAACTACGAGCAGTACTTC
few	TRBV29-1	NA	TRBJ2-3	CSVDADTQYF	TGCAGCGTTGACGCAGATACGCAGTATTTT
NA	TRBV5-1	TRBD1	TRBJ2-3	CASKPRGITDTQYF	TGCGCCAGCAAGCCCAGGGGGATCACAGATACGCAGTATTTT
NA	TRBV18	TRBD1	TRBJ1-2	CASSPTGVGYTF	TGTGCCAGCTCACCGACAGGGGTTGGCTACACCTTC
NA	TRBV18	TRBD2	TRBJ2-3	CASSWTSGSADTQYF	TGTGCCAGCTCATGGACTAGCGGGAGCGCAGATACGCAGTATTTT
NA	TRBV7-9	NA	TRBJ1-5	CASSLRQDQPQHF	TGTGCCAGCAGCCTCAGACAGGATCAGCCCCAGCATTTT
NA	TRBV5-4	TRBD1	TRBJ1-1	CASSPRIGTGNTEAFF	TGTGCCAGCAGCCCGAGGATCGGGACAGGGAACACTGAAGCTTTCTTT
NA	TRBV6-6	NA	TRBJ1-1	CASSYGAVNTEAFF	TGTGCCAGCAGTTACGGGGCAGTGAACACTGAAGCTTTCTTT
few	TRBV18	TRBD1	TRBJ2-6	CASSPRDRSGANVLTF	TGTGCCAGCTCACCTCGGGACAGGTCTGGGGCCAACGTCCTGACTTTC
NA	TRBV19	NA	TRBJ2-7	CASSISPDSYSYEQYF	TGTGCCAGTAGTATTTCGCCGGACAGTTACTCCTACGAGCAGTACTTC
NA	TRBV16	NA	TRBJ1-1	CASSRQGNTEAFF	TGTGCCAGCAGCCGGCAGGGGAACACTGAAGCTTTCTTT
NA	TRBV5-1	NA	TRBJ1-6	CASSLGGSVNSPLHF	TGCGCCAGCAGCCTGGGGGGCTCGGTTAATTCACCCCTCCACTTT
NA	TRBV2	TRBD2	TRBJ2-5	CASKGGGRSETQYF	TGTGCCAGCAAGGGCGGGGGTCGGAGCGAGACCCAGTACTTC